Detailed here is one T cell receptor (beta chain). The record originates from a study of blood T cell repertoires in COVID-19. On the study more broadly: COVID-19 samples, acute and convalescent, were from the United States, Italy and Spain.

The authors' processing: How many nucleated cells were present was estimated from reference gene primer amplification. Sequenced by immunoSEQ multiplex PCR; TCRdb stores in-frame clones only, minus some. V and J calls and clone size follow that table, whereas D and trimming were derived from the DNA. The repertoire holds 250,000 to 300,000 clones, with roughly nine tenths as singletons. Cohorts were determined from participant-reported clinical history. No more than 2 weeks before study entry, exposed participants had met a case of COVID-19. The CDR3 has 17 residues. Per germline, CDR1 MGHRA and CDR2 YSYEKL. Trimming left V 2 bases short and J 4 bases short, with 20 bases between.

The origin of this receptor is a woman between 45 and 60 years old who had been exposed to COVID-19. What was sequenced was PBMCs or T cells enriched from blood (not recorded which). The gene calls are TRBV4-1 and TRBJ1-1; TRBD1 might be the D (5 bases). CDR3 loop: CASSQLRGGWLGTEAFF. The CDR3 DNA follows: TGCGCCAGCAGCCAACTTCGCGGGGGATGGCTCGGCACTGAAGCTTTCTTT.